Following are 28 T cell receptor beta chains from one sample sequenced in a study of cytomegalovirus exposure and HLA in healthy donors. PCR was performed using 60 Vbeta and 13 Jbeta primers. Assay used: immunoSEQ multiplex PCR; TCRdb lists only in-frame clones, some missing. This table holds 140,000 to 150,000 clones, 70% to 85% found once. The sequenced sample consisted of PBMCs. The source of these receptors is a woman aged 55-75 years in good health and CMV-seropositive.

This sequence joins TRBV19 and TRBJ2-2; 7 nucleotides match TRBD2. Germline V gives CDR1 LNHDA, CDR2 SQIVND (reference sequence). V gave up 7 bases and J gave up 1 base; unmatched junction bases: 6. The CDR3 is made up of 15 amino acids. This CDR3 is CASNMLAGNTGELFF. The DNA of the CDR3 is TGTGCCAGTAACATGTTAGCGGGGAACACCGGGGAGCTGTTTTTT.

This rearrangement joins TRBV27 to TRBJ2-7; 7 positions agree with TRBD1. The CDR3 spans 13 residues. J gave up 5 bases and V 6 bases, and 7 bases lay outside the gene matches. Germline CDR1 is MNHEY and CDR2 is SMNVEV (reference sequence). The CDR3 bases are TGTGCCAGCAGCCGCAGGGGGTTGCACGAGCAGTACTTC. It specifies CASSRRGLHEQYF.

The CDR3 here is CASSLDGGGTGTDTQYF. CDR3 nucleotides: TGTGCCAGCAGCTTAGACGGCGGGGGAACCGGCACAGATACGCAGTATTTT. The chain links TRBV7-2 to TRBJ2-3; 7 nucleotides agree with TRBD2. CDR3 length: 17 amino acids. Looked up from germline, CDR1 is SGHTA and CDR2 is FQGNSA. J lost 1 base, V lost 1 base, and 8 bases had no gene match.

The V and J genes are TRBV11-3 and TRBJ2-1, with D maybe TRBD1 (6 bases). The CDR3 is 17 residues long. CDR1 is SGHNT and CDR2 is YENEEA in the germline V gene. V lost 4 bases to trimming and J lost 0 bases, with 16 bases between them. DNA of the CDR3: TGTGCCAGCAGCTCCCCTCTTCGACAGGCCTCCTACAATGAGCAGTTCTTC. Amino acids: CASSSPLRQASYNEQFF.

This chain uses TRBV19 with TRBJ2-3, with 8 bases identical to TRBD2. In germline, CDR1 is LNHDA, CDR2 SQIVND (reference sequence). V shed 4 bases, J shed 1 base, and the junction held 7 bases outside the gene matches. The CDR3 runs 16 residues. The CDR3 nucleotides are TGTGCCAGTAGTACCGCCCTGCGGGGGGGCACAGATACGCAGTATTTT. Its protein is CASSTALRGGTDTQYF.

This clone was seen only a few times. The chain joins TRBV25-1 to TRBJ1-1; D gene ambiguous. The CDR3 covers 12 residues. Germline V gene lookup returns CDR1 MGHDK and CDR2 SYGVNS. The germline V and J ends were trimmed by 8 bases and 4 bases, with 11 bases remaining between them. DNA for the CDR3: TGTGCCAGCGGATCGGCGGGCACTGAAGCTTTCTTT. Amino acids: CASGSAGTEAFF.

The rearrangement joins TRBV11-2 to TRBJ2-3; maybe TRBD2 (5 bases). The CDR3 totals 13 residues. Germline values: CDR1 SGHAT, CDR2 FQNNGV. Trimming took 5 bases from V and 2 from J, leaving 8 bases between them. CDR3 in DNA: TGTGCCAGCAGCGACGGGGTCACAGATACGCAGTATTTT. Protein product: CASSDGVTDTQYF.

The rearrangement links TRBV2 to TRBJ2-1; 7 bases are a match to TRBD2. Germline V CDR1 and CDR2: SNHLY, FYNNEI. Trimming took 6 bases from V and 7 from J; bases not matched to a gene: 6. The CDR3 covers 13 residues. Here the CDR3 reads CASRSSGKNEQFF. As DNA, the CDR3 is TGTGCCAGCAGATCAAGCGGGAAAAATGAGCAGTTCTTC.

The chain uses TRBV11-2 and TRBJ2-7; 9 bases agree with TRBD2. The CDR3 runs to 17 residues. The V segment lost 1 base and the J segment 7 bases; nucleotides outside the gene matches: 14. Germline V CDR1 and CDR2: SGHAT, FQNNGV. Here the CDR3 DNA reads TGTGCCAGCAGCTTAGGTGGTAGCGGGAGCCTTTGGGGGGAGCAGTACTTC. Its translation: CASSLGGSGSLWGEQYF.

The gene calls are TRBV25-1 and TRBJ2-7, with D tentatively TRBD1 (5 bases). The germline V and J ends were trimmed by 4 bases and 3 bases, with 7 bases remaining between them. Germline CDR1 and CDR2: MGHDK and SYGVNS. CDR3 length equals 12 residues. This CDR3 reads CASSGQNYEQYF. Here the CDR3 DNA reads TGTGCCAGCAGTGGACAGAACTACGAGCAGTACTTC.

Only one count was recorded for this clone. This chain connects TRBV6-6 to TRBJ1-2; D is perhaps TRBD1 (6 bases). This CDR3 contains 14 residues. Per germline, CDR1 MNHNY and CDR2 SVGAGI (reference sequence). Between the trimmed V and J ends, which lost 6 bases and 3 bases, there was a span of 14 bases. The CDR3 DNA sequence: TGTGCCAGCAGCAGGGACATAGGGGACTATGGCTACACCTTC. Translated, it gives CASSRDIGDYGYTF.

The V and J genes are TRBV5-4 and TRBJ1-2; 9 bases align to TRBD1. With 0 bases clipped from V and 5 bases from J, the junction kept 8 bases outside the gene matches. The CDR3 sequence is 16 residues long. Germline CDR1 and CDR2: SGHNT and YYREEE (reference sequence). The chain's CDR3 is CASSLALRTGEYGYTF. DNA for the CDR3: TGTGCCAGCAGCTTGGCTCTTAGGACAGGGGAATATGGCTACACCTTC.

The chain employs TRBV29-1 and TRBJ2-1, with a weak D call TRBD2 (6 bases). CDR3 length: 13 residues. Trimming cost V 3 bases and J 6 bases, with 12 bases left between them. CDR1 is SQVTM, CDR2 ANQGSEA, per germline. The CDR3 region is CSVDGLPTNEQFF. The CDR3 nucleotides are TGCAGCGTTGATGGACTACCTACCAATGAGCAGTTCTTC.

The rearrangement joins TRBV15 to TRBJ2-7; D might be TRBD2 (5 bases). The ends were cut back, 0 bases at V and 0 bases at J, with 6 bases in the middle. The V gene's germline CDR1 is LNHNV and CDR2 YYDKDF (reference sequence). CDR3 length: 14 amino acids. CDR3 region: CATSRDGSSYEQYF. CDR3 DNA: TGTGCCACCAGCAGAGATGGGAGCTCCTACGAGCAGTACTTC.

This clone was found a few times. Other DNA sequences in the same sample also yield this CDR3. This rearrangement joins TRBV7-2 to TRBJ2-7; 10 bases fit TRBD1. The CDR3 spans 15 residues. Germline V gives CDR1 SGHTA, CDR2 FQGNSA. Trimming cost V 4 bases and J 1 base; bases outside gene matches: 4. CDR3 region: CASSSPGQGSYEQYF. In DNA form, the CDR3 reads TGTGCCAGCAGCTCACCGGGACAGGGGTCCTACGAGCAGTACTTC.

The J gene is TRBJ2-7, the V gene TRBV2, with a weak D call TRBD2 (5 bases). The CDR3 loop spans 13 amino acids. Between the trimmed V and J ends, which lost 7 bases and 1 base, there was a span of 11 bases. Germline lookup yields CDR1 SNHLY and CDR2 FYNNEI. CDR3 protein: CASNTEGSYEQYF. The CDR3 DNA sequence: TGTGCCAGCAATACAGAGGGTTCCTACGAGCAGTACTTC.

The chain joins TRBV19 to TRBJ1-5; 7 bases line up with TRBD1. The V and J ends lost 4 bases and 4 bases, in that order; junction bases with no gene match: 4. The CDR3 loop spans 14 amino acids. Germline CDR1 LNHDA, CDR2 SQIVND (reference sequence). The CDR3 here is CASSRDSLNQPQHF. Written as DNA, the CDR3 is TGTGCCAGTAGTAGGGACAGTCTAAATCAGCCCCAGCATTTT.

The chain is built from TRBV5-4 and TRBJ2-2; possible D gene TRBD1, 6 bases. Germline values: CDR1 SGHNT, CDR2 YYREEE (reference sequence). V was clipped by 5 bases and J by 4 bases, with 9 bases between them. The CDR3 is made up of 13 amino acids. The chain's CDR3 is CASRTGSTGELFF. CDR3 nucleotide sequence: TGTGCCAGCAGAACAGGGAGCACCGGGGAGCTGTTTTTT. Full variable domain (missing parts from reference TRBV5-4 and TRBJ2-2): ETGVTQSPTHLIKTRGQQVTLRCSSQSGHNTVSWYQQALGQGPQFIFQYYREEENGRGNFPPRFSGLQFPNYSSELNVNALELDDSALYLCASRTGSTGELFFGEGSRLTVL.

This clone was seen only once. V is TRBV5-1 and J is TRBJ1-3; no clear D. Germline V gene lookup returns CDR1 SGHRS and CDR2 YFSETQ. This CDR3 spans 14 amino acids. V was shortened by 2 bases and J by 2 bases, with 8 bases between the two germline ends. DNA of the CDR3: TGCGCCAGCAGCTTTGAGTCTCCTGGAAACACCATATATTTT. Translation gives CASSFESPGNTIYF.

V and J are TRBV19 and TRBJ2-7, with 10 bases identical to TRBD1. The junction had 6 bases not matched to a gene; V was cut back by 5 bases and J by 2 bases. Germline V gene data show CDR1 as LNHDA and CDR2 as SQIVND (reference sequence). The CDR3 covers 15 residues. The chain's CDR3 is CASSPPGTGAYEQYF. Here the CDR3 DNA reads TGTGCCAGTAGTCCCCCCGGGACAGGGGCCTACGAGCAGTACTTC.

This clone was counted once. No conserved phenylalanine or tryptophan ends this CDR3, so it is likely a read error. Because the CDR3's place on the DNA is in doubt, the DNA is left out and the CDR3 is given as listed by TCRdb. The chain uses TRBV2 and TRBJ2-7; the table's D call, TRBD2, has no DNA check behind it. CDR1 SNHLY and CDR2 FYNNEI come from the germline V gene. The length of the CDR3 is 12 amino acids, counting both ends. Here the CDR3 reads CASGNKASAGPL.

The chain combines TRBV5-1 with TRBJ2-1; D not certain. The germline V gene has CDR1 SGHRS and CDR2 YFSETQ. This CDR3 has 11 residues. With 2 bases removed from V and 6 bases from J, the gap between germline ends came to 3 bases. The CDR3 sequence: CASSFGNEQFF. CDR3 in DNA: TGCGCCAGCAGCTTCGGCAATGAGCAGTTCTTC.

This clone was seen a handful of times. The V and J genes are TRBV4-3 and TRBJ2-1; 9 bases line up with TRBD2. Germline V gives CDR1 LGHNA, CDR2 YSLEER. The CDR3 has 18 residues. With 0 bases clipped from V and 5 bases from J, the junction kept 11 bases outside the gene matches. CDR3: CASSQEVPSGIGNNEQFF. The CDR3 bases are TGCGCCAGCAGCCAAGAAGTCCCTAGCGGGATTGGGAACAATGAGCAGTTCTTC.

This clone was detected only once. The chain links TRBV5-1 to TRBJ2-1; 8 positions agree with TRBD1. The CDR3 sequence is 18 residues long. Germline loops: CDR1 SGHRS, CDR2 YFSETQ. The V segment lost 0 bases and the J segment 0 bases; nucleotides outside the gene matches: 8. CDR3 loop: CASSLESRQGHSYNEQFF. The CDR3 coding sequence is TGCGCCAGCAGCTTGGAGTCCCGACAGGGGCACTCCTACAATGAGCAGTTCTTC.

The chain carries TRBV9 and TRBJ2-3; 14 positions match TRBD2. Per germline, CDR1 SGDLS and CDR2 YYNGEE. The CDR3 covers 17 residues. The ends lost 4 bases at V and 2 bases at J; junction bases unmatched: 6. The CDR3 region is CASSTRLAGGDTDTQYF. CDR3 in DNA: TGTGCCAGCAGCACCCGACTAGCGGGAGGGGACACAGATACGCAGTATTTT.

The V call is TRBV6-1, the J call TRBJ2-5, with no clear D. The CDR3 extends over 14 amino acids. Trimming took 0 bases from V and 7 from J, leaving 12 bases between them. Germline V gene lookup returns CDR1 MNHNS and CDR2 SASEGT. This CDR3 reads CASSEAAAVGTQYF. CDR3 sequence (DNA): TGTGCCAGCAGTGAAGCTGCTGCGGTGGGGACCCAGTACTTC.

In this sample, this clone turned up once. This chain joins TRBV27 and TRBJ1-3, with D possibly being TRBD1 (6 bases). Germline V CDR1 and CDR2: MNHEY, SMNVEV (reference sequence). The CDR3 length is 15 residues. With 5 bases removed from V and 0 bases from J, the gap between germline ends came to 11 bases. CDR3: CASSMGGASGNTIYF. The CDR3 DNA reads TGTGCCAGCAGTATGGGGGGGGCCTCTGGAAACACCATATATTTT.

The chain links TRBV11-2 to TRBJ2-3; TRBD1 aligns across 9 bases. This CDR3 has 15 residues. Germline lookup yields CDR1 SGHAT and CDR2 FQNNGV. The V gene end was trimmed by 5 bases and the J gene end by 0 bases; junction bases not matched to a gene: 3. The CDR3 region has the DNA TGTGCCAGCAGCCTGGGACAGGGAAGCACAGATACGCAGTATTTT. This sequence encodes CASSLGQGSTDTQYF.